This T cell receptor (beta chain) was observed in a study of spatial heterogeneity in lung cancer. Time point specified: sample taken at primary tumor resection. Unsorted whole RNA samples from tumor, nontumor lung or frozen PBMC were sequenced. Germline-derived CDR1 and CDR2 are SGHRS and YFSETQ. The V and J ends lost 1 base and 4 bases respectively, with 14 bases between them. The length of the CDR3 is 15 residues. Each CDR3 protein gets one entry after TCRdb re-called the 5' RACE reads with MiXCR. This sample has 45,000 or so distinct CDR3 sequences, with about 10% found just once. This clonotype showed up just a few times.

Sequencing used PBMCs, obtained at surgery. The chain links TRBV5-1 to TRBJ2-5; maybe TRBD2 (7 bases). The sequence derives from a female donor with early-stage non-small cell lung cancer. This CDR3 reads CASSLNGGRRETQYF. As DNA, the CDR3 is TGCGCCAGCAGCTTGAACGGGGGGCGGAGAGAGACCCAGTACTTC.